These T cell receptor beta chains were read from a single sample in a study of blood T cells in healthy people across ages. TCRdb reprocessed the 5' RACE reads via MiXCR and lists one record per CDR3 protein. The sample shows about 1.7 million distinct CDR3 sequences, under 30% of them seen only once. Material for sequencing was blood. Source of these receptors: a woman under 40 in good health. CDR3s include the opening cysteine and the closing phenylalanine or tryptophan. Each record gives: J gene, V gene, clone size, D gene, CDR3 DNA, CDR3 protein. A D gene is named only where the DNA matches it firmly. Not all rows give a size; the values are once, few, many and, for expanded clones, a class.

TRBJ2-1,TRBV2,once,TRBD2,TGTGCCAGCAGTCACCGGACTAGCGGGAGGGCAAAGTTAAGGCACGAGCAGTTCTTC,CASSHRTSGRAKLRHEQFF
TRBJ2-7,TRBV2,few,TRBD2,TGTGCCAGCAGTGCAGGGCTAGCGGTTTCCTACGAGCAGTACTTC,CASSAGLAVSYEQYF
TRBJ2-1,TRBV7-6,few,TRBD2,TGTGCCAGCAGCTTAGCCCCCTCGGTAGCGGGAGGAAGCAATGAGCAGTTCTTC,CASSLAPSVAGGSNEQFF
TRBJ2-7,TRBV6-5,many,NA,TGTGCCAGCAGTTACGGTGGTGGCCGAAGATTCTACGAGCAGTACTTC,CASSYGGGRRFYEQYF
TRBJ1-2,TRBV5-5,many,NA,TGTGCCAGCGGCCCCGTGGGCTATGGCTACACCTTC,CASGPVGYGYTF
TRBJ2-6,TRBV6-5,few,NA,TGTGCCAGCAGTAGAGGGGGGGCCAACGTCCTGACTTTC,CASSRGGANVLTF
TRBJ2-1,TRBV6-4,few,TRBD2,TGTGCCAGCAGTGACACGCGGACTAGCGGGGGGGGTGAGCAGTTCTTC,CASSDTRTSGGGEQFF
TRBJ1-2,TRBV7-9,few,NA,TGTGCCAGCAGCTTAGGTAGGGGCGGAGATGGCTACACCTTC,CASSLGRGGDGYTF
TRBJ2-1,TRBV9,once,NA,TGTGCCAGCAGCCCGGTGAGGGGTCCCAATGAGCAGTTCTTC,CASSPVRGPNEQFF
TRBJ2-6,TRBV3-1,many,NA,TGTGCCAGCAGCCAAGATGGGCGCTCTGGGGCCAACGTCCTGACTTTC,CASSQDGRSGANVLTF
TRBJ1-5,TRBV10-3,NA,NA,TGTGCCATCAGTGAGTCGATTGGCCAGAACCAGCCCCGGCATTTT,CAISESIGQNQPRHF
TRBJ2-1,TRBV11-2,NA,NA,TGTGCCAGCAGTATTGTCCGGGGAGGGGGTCCGGACAATGAGCAGTTCTTC,CASSIVRGGGPDNEQFF
TRBJ2-7,TRBV2,NA,TRBD1,TGTGCCAGCAGTGGGCCGGGACAGGGTGGCTACGAGCAGTACTTC,CASSGPGQGGYEQYF
TRBJ1-1,TRBV29-1,few,NA,TGCAGCGTTGTTAGGACGGGGAACACCGAAGCTTTCTTT,CSVVRTGNTEAFF
TRBJ2-3,TRBV7-2,many,NA,TGTGCCAGCAGCTTAGTTTCCGGTCTCACAGATACGCAGTATTTT,CASSLVSGLTDTQYF
TRBJ2-7,TRBV7-9,NA,TRBD1,TGTGCCAGCAGCTTAGATCCTAGACAGGGGAGCTCCTACGAGCAGTACTTC,CASSLDPRQGSSYEQYF
TRBJ1-3,TRBV6-5,few,NA,TGTGCCAGCAGAAGCCTTGGGGCGCCTTCTGGAAACACCATATATTTT,CASRSLGAPSGNTIYF
TRBJ2-3,TRBV27,few,NA,TGTGCCAGCAGTTTATCCTCCTTTACAGATATGCAGTATTTT,CASSLSSFTDMQYF
TRBJ1-4,TRBV20-1,NA,NA,TGCAGTGCCAGACCAGCCCGGGACGGGGGAGAAAAACTGTTTTTT,CSARPARDGGEKLFF
TRBJ2-7,TRBV5-1,few,NA,TGCGCCAGCAGCTTGGGAGTATCGGGCAGGCCGGGGAAGTACTTC,CASSLGVSGRPGKYF
TRBJ1-5,TRBV6-5,NA,NA,TGTGCCAGCAGTCCCTACAGGGATCCAAATCAGCCCCAGCATTTT,CASSPYRDPNQPQHF
TRBJ2-1,TRBV2,NA,TRBD2,TGTGCCGGATGGGGCCTAGCGGGAGAGGGTGCCTACAATGAGCAGTTCTTC,CAGWGLAGEGAYNEQFF
TRBJ2-7,TRBV19,NA,NA,TGTGCCAGTAGTATTTTCCAGGGGACCATCTACGAGCAGTACTTC,CASSIFQGTIYEQYF
TRBJ2-3,TRBV12-3/TRBV12-4,NA,NA,TGTGCCAGCAGTTTCCAGCGCGTAAACACAGATATGCAGTATTTT,CASSFQRVNTDMQYF
TRBJ2-1,TRBV6-1,NA,NA,TGTGCCAGCAGCGACGGGACAAATGTCAAGGGGGTAAGAAATGAGCAGTTCTTC,CASSDGTNVKGVRNEQFF
TRBJ2-1,TRBV20-1,NA,TRBD2,TGCAGTGCTGAATCTAGCGGGAAATCCTACAATGAGCAGTTCTTC,CSAESSGKSYNEQFF
TRBJ1-5,TRBV5-1,few,NA,TGCGCCAGCAGCTTTGCGGGGCGAGGCAATCAGCCCCAGCATTTT,CASSFAGRGNQPQHF
TRBJ2-3,TRBV7-2,NA,NA,TGTGCCAGCAGCTTACTTTTTGCAGATACGCAGTATTTT,CASSLLFADTQYF
TRBJ2-7,TRBV2,NA,TRBD1,TGTGCCAGCAGGGCAACGGGACAGGGGAATTGGCAGTACTTC,CASRATGQGNWQYF
TRBJ1-1,TRBV20-1,many,TRBD1,TGCAGTGCTAGCCGGACAGGGCGACGCACTGAAGCTTTCTTT,CSASRTGRRTEAFF
TRBJ2-7,TRBV20-1,once,NA,TGCAGTGCTAGAACCGCAGGAGCCTACGAGCAGTACTTC,CSARTAGAYEQYF
TRBJ1-1,TRBV5-1,once,NA,TGCGCCAGCCGAGATACTGGGGGGGACACTGAAGCTTTCTTT,CASRDTGGDTEAFF
TRBJ2-5,TRBV3-1,NA,TRBD1,TGTGCCTGCAGCCAAGATCTAAACAGGGGAGAGACCCAGTACTTC,CACSQDLNRGETQYF
TRBJ2-5,TRBV11-2,NA,NA,TGTGCCAGCAGTTCCGGGAGCTTCCAAGAGACCCAGTACTTC,CASSSGSFQETQYF
TRBJ2-4,TRBV5-1,NA,NA,TGCGCCAGCAGCCCCCTCCCCGGTTTGGAAAACATTCAGTACTTC,CASSPLPGLENIQYF